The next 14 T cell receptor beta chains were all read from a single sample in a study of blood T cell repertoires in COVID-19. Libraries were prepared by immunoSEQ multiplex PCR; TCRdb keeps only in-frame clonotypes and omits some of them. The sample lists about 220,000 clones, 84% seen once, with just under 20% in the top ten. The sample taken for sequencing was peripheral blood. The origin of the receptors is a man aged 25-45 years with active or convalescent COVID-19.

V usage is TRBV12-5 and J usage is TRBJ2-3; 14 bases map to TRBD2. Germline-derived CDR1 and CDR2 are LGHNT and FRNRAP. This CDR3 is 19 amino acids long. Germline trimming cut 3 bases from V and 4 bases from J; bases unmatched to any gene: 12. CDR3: CASGFRPTSGGVGADTQYF. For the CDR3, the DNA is TGTGCTAGTGGTTTCCGCCCGACTAGCGGGGGGGTGGGTGCAGATACGCAGTATTTT.

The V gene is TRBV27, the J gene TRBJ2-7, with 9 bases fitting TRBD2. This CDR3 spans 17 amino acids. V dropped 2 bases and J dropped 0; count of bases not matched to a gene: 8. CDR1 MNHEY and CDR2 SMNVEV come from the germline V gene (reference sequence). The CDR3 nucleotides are TGTGCCAGCAGTTTAGTTCGAGCGGGAGGTCCCTCCTACGAGCAGTACTTC. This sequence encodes CASSLVRAGGPSYEQYF.

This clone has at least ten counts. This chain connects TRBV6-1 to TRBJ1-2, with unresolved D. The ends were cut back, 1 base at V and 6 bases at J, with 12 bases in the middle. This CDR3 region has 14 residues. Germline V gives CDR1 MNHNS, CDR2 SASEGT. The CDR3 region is CASSEEGSVDGYTF. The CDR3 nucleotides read TGTGCCAGCAGTGAAGAAGGGAGTGTGGATGGCTACACCTTC.

This chain's CDR3 is CASRGQVDQPQHF. The DNA for the CDR3 is TGTGCCAGCAGAGGACAGGTTGATCAGCCCCAGCATTTT. J is TRBJ1-5 and V is TRBV27, with 7 nucleotides matching TRBD1. Trimming cost V 6 bases and J 5 bases; bases outside gene matches: 4. Germline V lookup: CDR1 MNHEY, CDR2 SMNVEV (reference sequence). The CDR3 length is 13 residues.

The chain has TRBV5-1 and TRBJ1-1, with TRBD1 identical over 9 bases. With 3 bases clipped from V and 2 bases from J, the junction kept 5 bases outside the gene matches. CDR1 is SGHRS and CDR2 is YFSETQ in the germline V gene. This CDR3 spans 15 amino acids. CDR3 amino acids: CASSSGTGPNTEAFF. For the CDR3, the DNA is TGCGCCAGCAGCTCCGGGACAGGGCCAAACACTGAAGCTTTCTTT.

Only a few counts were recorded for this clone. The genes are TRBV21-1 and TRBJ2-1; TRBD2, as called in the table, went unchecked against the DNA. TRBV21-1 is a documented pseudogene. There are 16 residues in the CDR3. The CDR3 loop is CARRGSGTSGYNEQFF. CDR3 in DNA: TGTGCCAGGAGAGGTTCCGGGACTAGCGGTTACAATGAGCAGTTCTTC.

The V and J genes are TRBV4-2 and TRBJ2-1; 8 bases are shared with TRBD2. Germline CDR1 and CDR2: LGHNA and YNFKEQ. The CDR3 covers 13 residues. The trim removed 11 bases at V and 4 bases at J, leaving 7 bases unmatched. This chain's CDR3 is CAVSGGIYNEQFF. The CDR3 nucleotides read TGTGCCGTGAGCGGGGGCATTTACAATGAGCAGTTCTTC.

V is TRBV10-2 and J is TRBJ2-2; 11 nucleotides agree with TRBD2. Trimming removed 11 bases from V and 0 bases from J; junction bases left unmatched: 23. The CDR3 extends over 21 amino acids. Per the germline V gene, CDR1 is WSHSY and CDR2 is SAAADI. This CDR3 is CARHNTDGLSGGVTNTGELFF. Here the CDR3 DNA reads TGCGCCCGCCATAACACCGACGGGCTTAGCGGGGGGGTAACGAACACCGGGGAGCTGTTTTTT.

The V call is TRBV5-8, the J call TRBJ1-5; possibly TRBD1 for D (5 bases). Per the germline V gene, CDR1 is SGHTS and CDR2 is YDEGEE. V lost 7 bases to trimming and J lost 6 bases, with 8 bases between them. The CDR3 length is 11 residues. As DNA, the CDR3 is TGTGCCAGCGGGGGGACTCAGCCCCAGCATTTT. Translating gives CASGGTQPQHF.

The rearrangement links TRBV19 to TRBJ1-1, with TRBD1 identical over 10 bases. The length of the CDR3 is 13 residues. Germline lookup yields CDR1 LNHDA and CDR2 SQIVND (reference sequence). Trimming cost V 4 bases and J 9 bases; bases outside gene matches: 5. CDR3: CASSTGQGRKAFF. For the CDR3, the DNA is TGTGCCAGTAGTACGGGACAGGGGCGGAAAGCTTTCTTT.

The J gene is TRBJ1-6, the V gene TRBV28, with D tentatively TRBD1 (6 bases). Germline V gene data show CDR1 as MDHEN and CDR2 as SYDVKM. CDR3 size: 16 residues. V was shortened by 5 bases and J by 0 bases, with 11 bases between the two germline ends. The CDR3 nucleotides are TGTGCCAGCAGTACAGGACAGCTCTCCTATAATTCACCCCTCCACTTT. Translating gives CASSTGQLSYNSPLHF.

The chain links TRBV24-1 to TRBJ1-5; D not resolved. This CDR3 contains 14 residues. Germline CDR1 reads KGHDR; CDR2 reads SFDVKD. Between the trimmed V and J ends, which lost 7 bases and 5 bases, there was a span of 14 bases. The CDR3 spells CATSSNWGDQPQHF. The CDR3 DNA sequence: TGTGCCACCAGCTCAAACTGGGGAGATCAGCCCCAGCATTTT.

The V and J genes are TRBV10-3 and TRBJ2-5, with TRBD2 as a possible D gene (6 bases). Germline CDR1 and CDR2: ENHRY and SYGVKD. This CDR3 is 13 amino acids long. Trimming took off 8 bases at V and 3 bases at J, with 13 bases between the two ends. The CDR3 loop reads CAIRGSSEETQYF. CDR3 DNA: TGTGCCATCCGGGGGTCCAGCGAAGAGACCCAGTACTTC.

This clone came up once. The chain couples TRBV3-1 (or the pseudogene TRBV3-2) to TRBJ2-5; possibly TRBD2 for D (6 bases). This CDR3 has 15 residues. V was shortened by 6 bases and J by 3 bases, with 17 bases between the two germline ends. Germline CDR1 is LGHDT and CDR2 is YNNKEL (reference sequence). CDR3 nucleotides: TGTGCCAGCAGGGGGGAGCGGGCGAAGAAAGAGACCCAGTACTTC. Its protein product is CASRGERAKKETQYF.